The present TCR beta chain was sequenced within a study of T-cell reconstitution after alpha-beta-depleted transplantation in children. The length of the CDR3 is 14 residues. Germline assignment: CDR1 DFQATT and CDR2 SNEGSKA (reference sequence). The germline V and J ends were trimmed by 0 bases and 8 bases, with 14 bases remaining between them. There are many counts of this clonotype. Researchers prepared the TCRbeta library using unique molecular identifiers, the study reports. TCRdb re-derived calls from the PCR reads in MiXCR, one entry per CDR3 protein. This table has a few hundred thousand distinct CDR3 sequences, about 14% appearing once.

The sample here was PBMCs, taken from the stem cell graft. The chain carries TRBV20-1 and TRBJ2-1; D may be TRBD1 (5 bases). This TCR came from a human donor who donated a stem cell graft to a child with Fanconi anemia. CDR3 protein: CSARDRITGYEQFF. CDR3 DNA: TGCAGTGCTAGAGATCGGATCACAGGTTATGAGCAGTTCTTC.